This passage covers 18 T cell receptor beta chains from one sample sequenced in a study of T-cell reconstitution after alpha-beta-depleted transplantation in children (TCRdb year 2016). The treatment or condition label here, explained by the study, means: allogeneic hematopoietic cell transplantation with graft depleted of TCRalphabeta T cells and CD19 B cells. The library was made by PCR. Instrument on record: Illumina HiSeq 2500. To normalize quantification of the TCRbeta repertoire, the TCR libraries were built with molecular barcoding that relied on unique molecular identifiers. TCRdb ran its own pipeline on the public reads, namely fastp trimming at Q25 and MiXCR clone calling, and kept in-frame beta chains. For every CDR3 protein sequence, its rows merge into one entry that carries the most common genes and DNA. The sample contains over 85,000 distinct CDR3 sequences, roughly 7.6% of them found a single time. About 16% of the sample is held by the ten biggest clonotypes.

The material sequenced was PBMCs, taken before TCRalphabeta/CD19-depleted stem cell transplant. All receptors derive from a boy aged 2-9 years with acute lymphoblastic leukemia, due to receive a stem cell transplant.

This clonotype has ten or more counts. This sequence joins TRBV9 and TRBJ1-1; possible D gene TRBD1, 5 bases. In germline, CDR1 is SGDLS, CDR2 YYNGEE. This CDR3 contains 13 residues. The V and J ends lost 4 bases and 1 base respectively, with 8 bases between them. The CDR3 nucleotides read TGTGCCAGCAGCCCAGGGACGAACACTGAAGCTTTCTTT. Encoded protein: CASSPGTNTEAFF.

The chain couples TRBV4-2 to TRBJ2-7; unclear D gene. The V gene lost 1 base and the J gene lost 3 bases, with 7 bases spanning the gap. This CDR3 is built from 13 residues. Germline CDR1 and CDR2: LGHNA and YNFKEQ. The CDR3 loop reads CASSQAYSYEQYF. The CDR3 nucleotides are TGTGCCAGCAGCCAAGCCTACAGCTACGAGCAGTACTTC.

The V and J genes are TRBV3-1 and TRBJ1-1; D not certain. CDR3 length equals 14 residues. CDR1 and CDR2 from the germline V gene are LGHDT and YNNKEL (reference sequence). With 0 bases removed from V and 8 bases from J, the gap between germline ends came to 13 bases. The CDR3 nucleotides are TGTGCCAGCAGCCAAGATATGGGCGAGTTGGAAGCTTTCTTT. This gives the protein CASSQDMGELEAFF. Using reference TRBV3-1 and TRBJ1-1 for the parts outside the CDR3, the full variable domain is DTAVSQTPKYLVTQMGNDKSIKCEQNLGHDTMYWYKQDSKKFLKIMFSYNNKELIINETVPNRFSPKSPDKAHLNLHINSLELGDSAVYFCASSQDMGELEAFFGQGTRLTVV.

This clonotype occurred a few times. This chain connects TRBV4-3 to TRBJ1-5; 7 bases align to TRBD1. The germline V gene encodes CDR1 LGHNA and CDR2 YSLEER. J lost 7 bases, V lost 4 bases, and 10 bases had no gene match. CDR3 length equals 15 residues. The CDR3 DNA reads as TGCGCCAGCAGCCCCTTACAGGGGAAAGGCCAGCCCCAGCATTTT. This sequence encodes CASSPLQGKGQPQHF.

This clonotype occurred a few times. This rearrangement joins TRBV5-5 to TRBJ1-5, with no clear D. Trimming took 0 bases from V and 7 from J, leaving 11 bases between them. CDR3 size: 14 residues. The V gene's germline CDR1 is SGHKS and CDR2 YYEKEE (reference sequence). The CDR3 coding sequence is TGTGCCAGCAGCTTGGAGTCGTCTGGCCAGCCCCAGCATTTT. It is translated as CASSLESSGQPQHF.

The sample holds many counts of this clonotype. V is TRBV27 and J is TRBJ1-4, with no clear D. Trimming pared 2 bases from V and 8 bases from J, leaving 9 bases between. Germline V gene sequence: CDR1 MNHEY, CDR2 SMNVEV (reference sequence). The CDR3 has 13 amino acids. CDR3 residues: CASSLRKVEKLFF. DNA for the CDR3: TGTGCCAGCAGTTTAAGAAAGGTCGAAAAACTGTTTTTT. Full variable domain (outside the CDR3, taken from reference TRBV27 and TRBJ1-4): EAQVTQNPRYLITVTGKKLTVTCSQNMNHEYMSWYRQDPGLGLRQIYYSMNVEVTDKGDVPEGYKVSRKEKRNFPLILESPSPNQTSLYFCASSLRKVEKLFFGSGTQLSVL.

The rearrangement uses TRBV5-6 and TRBJ1-5, with TRBD1 identical over 9 bases. With V trimmed by 4 bases and J by 8 bases, 16 bases remained unmatched. This CDR3 has 17 amino acids. Germline CDR1 and CDR2: SGHDT and YYEEEE. CDR3 loop: CASSPGGGTGSVKPQHF. The DNA for the CDR3 is TGTGCCAGCAGCCCCGGAGGAGGGACAGGGTCAGTTAAGCCCCAGCATTTT.

Notes on this clonotype: The CDR3 end shows no conserved phenylalanine or tryptophan, and so a read error is likely. The CDR3 DNA reads as TGCAGTGCTAGTTTCAGGGGTAGGTCACCCCTCCACTGT. Its translation is CSASFRGRSPLHC. V usage is TRBV20-1 and J usage is TRBJ1-6; TRBD1 is a possible D gene (6 bases). Per germline, CDR1 DFQATT and CDR2 SNEGSKA (reference sequence). The CDR3 totals 13 residues. V shed 3 bases and J shed 10 bases, with 13 bases lying between them.

The chain recombines TRBV6-2 or TRBV6-3 with TRBJ2-1; D is uncertain. V dropped 2 bases and J dropped 6 bases, with 17 bases sitting between them. The CDR3 spans 16 residues. Germline V CDR1 and CDR2: MNHEY, SVGEGT. CDR3 loop: CASSYEQLKVANEQFF. The CDR3 nucleotides are TGTGCCAGCAGTTACGAGCAGTTGAAGGTTGCCAATGAGCAGTTCTTC.

About this clonotype itself: With a much larger clone just one base away, this may be a read error. This likely comes from a read error, as the CDR3 has no conserved phenylalanine or tryptophan at its end. The genes are TRBV4-2 and TRBJ1-1, with a possible D match to TRBD1 (5 bases). V lost 0 bases and J lost 4, with 12 bases in between. Germline V gene data show CDR1 as LGHNA and CDR2 as YNFKEQ. This CDR3 contains 15 residues. In nucleotides, the CDR3 is TGTGCCAGCAGCCAAGAGGAGGCAGGGAGCACTGAAGCTTTCTAT. Protein product: CASSQEEAGSTEAFY.

Only a few counts were recorded for this clonotype. The V and J genes are TRBV4-1 and TRBJ2-2; 8 bases line up with TRBD2. The CDR3 loop spans 17 amino acids. Germline lookup yields CDR1 MGHRA and CDR2 YSYEKL. V dropped 1 base and J dropped 3; count of bases not matched to a gene: 7. CDR3 in amino acids: CASSQGSAGADTGELFF. CDR3 DNA sequence: TGCGCCAGCAGCCAAGGCTCAGCGGGGGCCGACACCGGGGAGCTGTTTTTT.

This clonotype was found many times. The chain recombines TRBV20-1 with TRBJ2-1; 10 bases map to TRBD2. With V trimmed by 5 bases and J by 6 bases, 7 bases remained unmatched. CDR1 is DFQATT, CDR2 SNEGSKA, per germline (reference sequence). The CDR3 runs 14 residues. CDR3 protein: CSASSSGGRNEQFF. The CDR3 nucleotides are TGCAGTGCTTCGTCTAGCGGGGGACGCAATGAGCAGTTCTTC.

This clonotype appeared many times. This CDR3 reads CAISELRDTQYF. CDR3 bases: TGTGCCATCAGTGAACTCCGGGATACGCAGTATTTT. This chain joins TRBV10-3 and TRBJ2-3; D call uncertain. With 3 bases removed from V and 6 bases from J, the gap between germline ends came to 7 bases. The CDR3 has 12 residues. Per germline, CDR1 ENHRY and CDR2 SYGVKD.

The sample holds many counts of this clonotype. The rearrangement joins TRBV7-2 to TRBJ1-5; D uncertain. CDR1 is SGHTA and CDR2 is FQGNSA in the germline V gene. Deletions cut 7 bases from V and 0 bases from J, with 7 bases between. The CDR3 contains 13 residues. The CDR3 here is CASTSDSNQPQHF. Here the CDR3 DNA reads TGTGCCAGCACCTCCGATAGCAATCAGCCCCAGCATTTT.

This chain links TRBV6-5 with TRBJ2-1; the match to TRBD1 covers 10 bases. Germline CDR1 MNHEY, CDR2 SVGAGI. The J segment lost 6 bases and the V segment lost 2 bases, leaving 1 base of the junction unmatched. This CDR3 has 14 amino acids. The CDR3 region is CASSYRTGGNEQFF. DNA for the CDR3: TGTGCCAGCAGTTACCGGACAGGGGGCAATGAGCAGTTCTTC.

This clonotype came up many times. The chain combines TRBV4-3 with TRBJ2-3; the D call may be TRBD1 or TRBD2 (5 bases each). Germline-derived CDR1 and CDR2 are LGHNA and YSLEER. V lost 4 bases, J lost 0 bases, and 14 bases lay in between. The length of the CDR3 is 16 residues. For the CDR3, the DNA is TGCGCCAGCAGCCTTGAGGGGCGTCCTAGCACAGATACGCAGTATTTT. Protein product: CASSLEGRPSTDTQYF.

In this sample, this clonotype is medium-sized. The chain has TRBV6-5 and TRBJ2-5; D remains ambiguous. CDR3 size: 14 residues. Germline CDR1 and CDR2: MNHEY and SVGAGI. Trimming left V 3 bases short and J 0 bases short, with 8 bases between. The CDR3 DNA is TGTGCCAGCAGTTATCTGTGGTACCAAGAGACCCAGTACTTC. It translates to CASSYLWYQETQYF.

The V call is TRBV5-1, the J call TRBJ1-2, with D tentatively TRBD1 (6 bases). CDR3 size: 11 residues. V dropped 7 bases and J dropped 6 bases, with 10 bases sitting between them. CDR1 and CDR2 from the germline V gene are SGHRS and YFSETQ. The CDR3 sequence is CASLGGDGYTF. The CDR3 bases are TGCGCCAGCCTAGGGGGAGATGGCTACACCTTC.